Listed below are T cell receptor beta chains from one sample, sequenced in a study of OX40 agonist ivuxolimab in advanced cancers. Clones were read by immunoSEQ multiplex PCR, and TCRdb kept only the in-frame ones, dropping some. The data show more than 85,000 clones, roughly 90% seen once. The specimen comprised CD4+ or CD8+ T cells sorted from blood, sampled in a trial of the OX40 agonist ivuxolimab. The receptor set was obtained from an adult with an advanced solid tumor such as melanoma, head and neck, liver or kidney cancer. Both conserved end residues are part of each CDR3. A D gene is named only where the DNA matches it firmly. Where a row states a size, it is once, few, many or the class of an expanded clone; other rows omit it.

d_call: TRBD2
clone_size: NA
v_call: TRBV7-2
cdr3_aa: CASSFLAGGLQETQYF

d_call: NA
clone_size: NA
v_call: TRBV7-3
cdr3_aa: CASSSGVIGGELFF

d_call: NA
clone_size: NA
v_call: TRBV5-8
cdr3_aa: CASSSYRDYEQYF

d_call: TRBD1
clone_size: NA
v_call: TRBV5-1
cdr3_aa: CASSPGQGGHQPQHF

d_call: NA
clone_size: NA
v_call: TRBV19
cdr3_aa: CASRTDSNQPQHF

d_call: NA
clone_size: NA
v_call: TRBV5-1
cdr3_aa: CASSLGAGTNEQFF

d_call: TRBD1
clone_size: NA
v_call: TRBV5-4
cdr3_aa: CASSLYRQGDFDEQFF

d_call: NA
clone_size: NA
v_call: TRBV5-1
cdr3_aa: CASSHAETGELFF

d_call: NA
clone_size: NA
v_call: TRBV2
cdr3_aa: CASSERDSFKYF

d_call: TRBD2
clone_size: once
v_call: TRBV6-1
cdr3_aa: CASSLAGIAYEQYF

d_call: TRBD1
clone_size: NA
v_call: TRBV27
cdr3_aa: CASSPRQGWQPQHF

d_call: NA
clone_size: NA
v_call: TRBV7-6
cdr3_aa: CASSFRLMDTQYF

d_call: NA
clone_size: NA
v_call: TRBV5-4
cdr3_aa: CASSLKRAGPYNEQFF

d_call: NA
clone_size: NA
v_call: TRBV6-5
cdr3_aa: CASSYTRADTQYF

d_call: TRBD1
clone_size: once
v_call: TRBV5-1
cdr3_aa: CASSLVTGARNEQFF

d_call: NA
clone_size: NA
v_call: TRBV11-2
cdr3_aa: CASTRTDTQYF

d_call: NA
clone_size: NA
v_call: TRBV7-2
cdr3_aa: CASSPVQGLSQETQYF

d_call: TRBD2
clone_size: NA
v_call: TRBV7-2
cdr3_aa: CASSPGLAGVADTQYF

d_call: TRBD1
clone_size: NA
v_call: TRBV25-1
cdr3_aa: CASSSAGGGYGYTF

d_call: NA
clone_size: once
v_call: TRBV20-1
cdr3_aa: CSAVGGEQFF